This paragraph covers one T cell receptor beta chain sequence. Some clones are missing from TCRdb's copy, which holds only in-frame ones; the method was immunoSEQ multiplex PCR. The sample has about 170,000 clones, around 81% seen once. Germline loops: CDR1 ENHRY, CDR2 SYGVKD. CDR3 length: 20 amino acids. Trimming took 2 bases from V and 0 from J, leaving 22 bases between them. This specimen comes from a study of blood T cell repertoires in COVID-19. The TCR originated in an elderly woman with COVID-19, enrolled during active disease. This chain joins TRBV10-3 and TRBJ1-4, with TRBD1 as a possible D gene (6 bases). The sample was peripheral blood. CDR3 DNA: TGTGCCATCAGTGAGCGTAGGGGGGGTCTTAACCTTGCAACTAATGAAAAACTGTTTTTT. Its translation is CAISERRGGLNLATNEKLFF.